The 26 T cell receptor beta chains listed next were all sequenced from one sample in a study of neoadjuvant anti-PD-1 for oral cavity cancer. The protocol was immunoSEQ multiplex PCR, while the TCRdb copy is restricted to in-frame clones and leaves out a portion. The sample holds tens of thousands of clones, under 85% seen once. Specimen: PBMCs, collected before nivolumab (anti-PD-1) treatment. The origin of the receptors is a person between 40 and 79 years old with oral cavity squamous cell carcinoma.

This clone turned up a few times. V usage is TRBV5-6 and J usage is TRBJ2-7, with 11 bases identical to TRBD1. Germline V gene lookup returns CDR1 SGHDT and CDR2 YYEEEE. The CDR3 contains 13 residues. V gave up 4 bases and J gave up 6 bases; unmatched junction bases: 3. CDR3 coding DNA: TGTGCCAGCAGCGGGGACAGGGGGAGCGAGCAGTACTTC. This encodes CASSGDRGSEQYF.

V is TRBV5-1 and J is TRBJ2-7; 9 positions agree with TRBD2. The CDR3 runs to 16 residues. The trim removed 3 bases at V and 7 bases at J, leaving 14 bases unmatched. Germline-derived CDR1 and CDR2 are SGHRS and YFSETQ. CDR3 sequence (DNA): TGCGCCAGCAGCTCTCCTTCGAGCGGGAGGCCGGGGGAGCAGTACTTC. Encoded protein: CASSSPSSGRPGEQYF.

A single count supports this clone. The genes are TRBV2 and TRBJ2-1; D gene unclear. CDR1 is SNHLY, CDR2 FYNNEI, per germline. CDR3 size: 11 residues. Trimming took off 7 bases at V and 7 bases at J, with 8 bases between the two ends. This CDR3 reads CASNKVNEQFF. CDR3 DNA: TGTGCCAGCAATAAGGTTAATGAGCAGTTCTTC.

The V call is TRBV19, the J call TRBJ2-7; D ambiguous. V lost 3 bases, J lost 8 bases, and 14 bases lay in between. CDR1 is LNHDA and CDR2 is SQIVND in the germline V gene (reference sequence). The CDR3 consists of 13 residues. CDR3 sequence: CASSIGLDEKQYF. CDR3 bases: TGTGCCAGTAGTATTGGGCTAGATGAAAAGCAGTACTTC.

This clone was counted between two and nine times. This rearrangement joins TRBV6-5 to TRBJ2-5, with 7 bases aligning to TRBD2. The CDR3 contains 16 residues. Germline V CDR1 and CDR2: MNHEY, SVGAGI. V dropped 2 bases and J dropped 9; count of bases not matched to a gene: 15. The CDR3 spells CASSYPEPGGSWPQYF. CDR3 in DNA: TGTGCCAGCAGTTACCCAGAGCCGGGCGGGAGTTGGCCCCAGTACTTC.

The chain has TRBV27 and TRBJ2-7; 16 bases are a match to TRBD2. CDR3 size: 18 residues. The V gene's germline CDR1 is MNHEY and CDR2 SMNVEV (reference sequence). Trimming removed 6 bases from V and 9 bases from J; junction bases left unmatched: 17. The DNA of the CDR3 is TGTGCCAGCAGCCCCTCGGGACTAGCGGGAGGGCCTCGAGCGGCGCAGTACTTC. Translated: CASSPSGLAGGPRAAQYF.

The rearrangement joins TRBV5-1 to TRBJ2-3, with TRBD2 identical over 10 bases. The trim removed 0 bases at V and 6 bases at J, leaving 4 bases unmatched. The V gene's germline CDR1 is SGHRS and CDR2 YFSETQ. The CDR3 is 15 amino acids. The CDR3 nucleotides read TGCGCCAGCAGCTTGGAGCGGGAGGGCTTGGATACGCAGTATTTT. It yields the protein CASSLEREGLDTQYF.

This chain links TRBV10-3 with TRBJ2-2, with 8 bases matching TRBD2. The junction had 6 bases not matched to a gene; V was cut back by 7 bases and J by 8 bases. CDR1 and CDR2 (germline): ENHRY, SYGVKD. The CDR3 is 13 residues long. This chain's CDR3 is CAITPGLEGELFF. The DNA for the CDR3 is TGTGCCATCACCCCGGGACTAGAAGGGGAGCTGTTTTTT.

The chain employs TRBV7-8 and TRBJ2-7; 7 nucleotides line up with TRBD1. J was trimmed by 12 bases and V by 5 bases; bases with no gene match: 7. Per the germline V gene, CDR1 is SGHVS and CDR2 is FQNEAQ. CDR3 length: 11 residues. CDR3 protein: CASSQDREVYF. CDR3 DNA: TGTGCCAGCAGCCAAGACAGGGAAGTGTACTTC.

V usage is TRBV2 and J usage is TRBJ2-1, with 9 nucleotides matching TRBD1. The CDR3 contains 16 residues. Trimming removed 7 bases from V and 5 bases from J; junction bases left unmatched: 12. The germline gives CDR1 SNHLY, CDR2 FYNNEI. CDR3 residues: CASNLNYGQGNNEQFF. CDR3 nucleotides: TGTGCCAGCAATCTGAACTACGGACAGGGGAACAATGAGCAGTTCTTC.

V is TRBV30 and J is TRBJ2-7, with 7 bases aligning to TRBD2. With V trimmed by 1 base and J by 2 bases, 5 bases remained unmatched. This CDR3 is built from 14 residues. CDR1 is GTSNPN, CDR2 SVGIG, per germline (reference sequence). DNA for the CDR3: TGTGCCTGGAGTGATCCTAGCGGAGCCTACGAGCAGTACTTC. Encoded protein: CAWSDPSGAYEQYF.

The chain couples TRBV30 to TRBJ1-4; D remains unclear. Germline V CDR1 and CDR2: GTSNPN, SVGIG (reference sequence). The CDR3 totals 16 residues. V was shortened by 3 bases and J by 5 bases, with 19 bases between the two germline ends. The CDR3 DNA is TGTGCCTGGAGGGACGGGAACCGCGGAACAAATGAAAAACTGTTTTTT. It translates to CAWRDGNRGTNEKLFF.

The gene calls are TRBV6-5 and TRBJ1-1; no clear D. CDR1 and CDR2 (germline): MNHEY, SVGAGI. The ends were cut back, 2 bases at V and 1 base at J, with 8 bases in the middle. The CDR3 contains 14 residues. The CDR3, as DNA: TGTGCCAGCAGTTACGTCGACGGGAACACTGAAGCTTTCTTT. As protein: CASSYVDGNTEAFF.

J is TRBJ1-5 and V is TRBV27; D remains unclear. The ends were cut back, 2 bases at V and 1 base at J, with 9 bases in the middle. CDR3 size: 15 residues. Per germline, CDR1 MNHEY and CDR2 SMNVEV (reference sequence). For the CDR3, the DNA is TGTGCCAGCAGTTTAGAAGGGTTAAGCAATCAGCCCCAGCATTTT. Amino acids: CASSLEGLSNQPQHF.

The rearrangement joins TRBV5-6 to TRBJ2-3; TRBD2 is a possible D gene (6 bases). V shed 2 bases and J shed 4 bases, with 11 bases lying between them. The CDR3 has 14 residues. Germline V CDR1 and CDR2: SGHDT, YYEEEE. The CDR3 DNA sequence: TGTGCCAGCAGCTTTTCGGTAGCGGCAGATACGCAGTATTTT. This encodes CASSFSVAADTQYF. The full variable domain, its missing parts supplied by reference TRBV5-6 and TRBJ2-3, is DAGVTQSPTHLIKTRGQQVTLRCSPKSGHDTVSWYQQALGQGPQFIFQYYEEEERQRGNFPDRFSGHQFPNYSSELNVNALLLGDSALYLCASSFSVAADTQYFGPGTRLTVL.

To note about this clone: Relative to the germline gene, one junction end is altered; a read error may explain this. The rearrangement uses TRBV6-1 and TRBJ2-6; TRBD2 matches 8 bases. This CDR3 region has 17 residues. Per the germline V gene, CDR1 is MNHNS and CDR2 is SASEGT. CDR3 sequence reads: CASREAGDGSGANVLTF. As DNA, the CDR3 is TGTGCCAGCAGGGAAGCGGGAGACGGGTCTGGGGCCAACGTCCTGACTTTC.

This chain connects TRBV6-5 to TRBJ1-1; a possible D gene is TRBD1 (5 bases). V lost 2 bases, J lost 4 bases, and 17 bases lay in between. The CDR3 has 16 amino acids. CDR1 and CDR2 from the germline V gene are MNHEY and SVGAGI. In DNA, the CDR3 is TGTGCCAGCAGTTACGCTTCTTATCCGGGGGTCACTGAAGCTTTCTTT. It is translated as CASSYASYPGVTEAFF.

A single count supports this clone. The rearrangement uses TRBV5-1 and TRBJ2-7; D gene ambiguous. The CDR3 spans 13 residues. Trimming took off 0 bases at V and 3 bases at J, with 7 bases between the two ends. Germline V gives CDR1 SGHRS, CDR2 YFSETQ. The CDR3 DNA follows: TGCGCCAGCAGCTTGGTTTTGAACTACGAGCAGTACTTC. Translated, it gives CASSLVLNYEQYF.

V and J are TRBV27 and TRBJ2-1; TRBD2 might be the D (5 bases). CDR1 and CDR2 (germline): MNHEY, SMNVEV (reference sequence). V dropped 6 bases and J dropped 2 bases, with 11 bases sitting between them. The length of the CDR3 is 14 residues. The CDR3 DNA reads as TGTGCCAGCAGCCCACTAGATCCCTACAATGAGCAGTTCTTC. Translation: CASSPLDPYNEQFF.

V gene TRBV5-1 combines with J gene TRBJ2-5, with D perhaps TRBD1 (5 bases). The ends were cut back, 0 bases at V and 0 bases at J, with 9 bases in the middle. Germline V gene lookup returns CDR1 SGHRS and CDR2 YFSETQ. The CDR3 extends over 15 amino acids. CDR3 nucleotides: TGCGCCAGCAGCTTGGAACCAGGGAACCAAGAGACCCAGTACTTC. Translating gives CASSLEPGNQETQYF.

The rearrangement links TRBV5-6 to TRBJ2-7; D unclear. The CDR3 length is 14 residues. Germline loops: CDR1 SGHDT, CDR2 YYEEEE. Trimming took 0 bases from V and 0 from J, leaving 7 bases between them. The CDR3 loop is CASSLGTSSYEQYF. DNA of the CDR3: TGTGCCAGCAGCTTGGGTACGAGCTCCTACGAGCAGTACTTC.

The rearrangement joins TRBV7-2 to TRBJ2-3, with TRBD2 matching 7 bases. The CDR3 sequence is 15 residues long. CDR1 SGHTA and CDR2 FQGNSA come from the germline V gene. The ends lost 0 bases at V and 6 bases at J; junction bases unmatched: 6. CDR3: CASSLASGPLDTQYF. CDR3 in DNA: TGTGCCAGCAGCTTAGCTAGCGGGCCCCTGGATACGCAGTATTTT.

The chain links TRBV11-3 to TRBJ2-7, with unresolved D. The CDR3 length is 13 residues. Trimming removed 0 bases from V and 6 bases from J, with 9 bases in between. Germline V gene data show CDR1 as SGHNT and CDR2 as YENEEA. CDR3 coding DNA: TGTGCCAGCAGCTTAGAAGGAAGCCGCGAGCAGTACTTC. Residues: CASSLEGSREQYF.

V usage is TRBV9 and J usage is TRBJ2-1; 11 bases are a match to TRBD2. V was pared by 0 bases and J by 6 bases, with 5 bases of the junction left unmatched. Germline values: CDR1 SGDLS, CDR2 YYNGEE. This CDR3 has 16 amino acids. The CDR3 loop is CASSVDSSGRANEQFF. DNA of the CDR3: TGTGCCAGCAGCGTAGATAGTAGCGGGAGGGCCAATGAGCAGTTCTTC.

This chain uses TRBV29-1 with TRBJ2-5; the D gene could be TRBD1 or TRBD2 (5 bases each). The V end was cut by 3 bases, the J end by 1 base, with 12 bases between. Germline V gives CDR1 SQVTM, CDR2 ANQGSEA. CDR3 length equals 14 residues. The CDR3: CSVERGTAQETQYF. CDR3 nucleotides: TGCAGCGTTGAGAGGGGCACAGCCCAAGAGACCCAGTACTTC.

The V gene is TRBV6-5, the J gene TRBJ2-1, with 8 bases identical to TRBD2. Germline V CDR1 and CDR2: MNHEY, SVGAGI. The CDR3 runs to 14 residues. The ends lost 0 bases at V and 7 bases at J; junction bases unmatched: 2. The CDR3: CASSYSASGNEQFF. CDR3 in DNA: TGTGCCAGCAGTTACTCGGCTAGCGGGAATGAGCAGTTCTTC.